The clone carrying this T cell receptor (beta chain) came up once. This sample was taken from a study of blood T cell repertoires in COVID-19. Generated by immunoSEQ multiplex PCR, the TCRdb table keeps only in-frame clones and is missing some. The sample consists of about 370,000 clones, 89% of them appearing once. Across under 25 US areas, participants ranged in age from 18 to 89 years. Researchers sorted participants into cohorts using their self-reported clinical history. Recovered status in Cohort 3 required two negative PCRs, clearance, or symptom resolution. Germline loops: CDR1 SGHRS, CDR2 YFSETQ. The CDR3 sequence is 13 residues long. V was clipped by 1 base and J by 5 bases, with 9 bases between them.

V is TRBV5-1 and J is TRBJ1-1; D is unclear. This clonotype was sampled from a woman under 40 who had recovered from COVID-19. Source material: PBMCs or T cells enriched from blood (not recorded which). CDR3 sequence (DNA): TGCGCCAGCAGCTTGAGCGGCGGGACTGAAGCTTTCTTT. Translation: CASSLSGGTEAFF.